The 15 T cell receptor beta chains given below trace back to one sample, sequenced in a study of cytomegalovirus exposure and HLA in healthy donors. TCRdb keeps only in-frame clones here, not all; method: immunoSEQ multiplex PCR. This table holds approximately 220,000 clones, 87% found once. The sample taken for sequencing was PBMCs. Receptors were obtained from a man between 18 and 35 years old in good health and CMV-seronegative.

The J gene is TRBJ1-2, the V gene TRBV7-2; possibly TRBD1 for D (6 bases). This CDR3 has 13 residues. Germline V gives CDR1 SGHTA, CDR2 FQGNSA. The ends were cut back, 5 bases at V and 8 bases at J, with 15 bases in the middle. CDR3 in DNA: TGTGCCAGCAGCCTAGGGGGGCGGAGGGGCTACACCTTC. Translated: CASSLGGRRGYTF.

The gene calls are TRBV4-1 and TRBJ1-2; D uncertain. This CDR3 spans 17 amino acids. V dropped 1 base and J dropped 0 bases, with 15 bases sitting between them. Germline lookup yields CDR1 MGHRA and CDR2 YSYEKL. The DNA for the CDR3 is TGCGCCAGCAGCCAAGGCCTTGCACCGAGGGCTAACTATGGCTACACCTTC. Encoded protein: CASSQGLAPRANYGYTF.

The chain joins TRBV7-2 to TRBJ1-2, with 7 bases that match TRBD1. From germline, CDR1 is SGHTA and CDR2 FQGNSA. The length of the CDR3 is 13 residues. The V gene end was trimmed by 5 bases and the J gene end by 2 bases; junction bases not matched to a gene: 2. Written as DNA, the CDR3 is TGTGCCAGCAGCCAGGACAGGAACTATGGCTACACCTTC. This gives the protein CASSQDRNYGYTF.

The V call is TRBV19, the J call TRBJ1-5; the match to TRBD1 covers 7 bases. CDR3 length: 13 residues. The germline V gene has CDR1 LNHDA and CDR2 SQIVND (reference sequence). Trimming cost V 9 bases and J 3 bases; bases outside gene matches: 5. CDR3 in amino acids: CASSGQINQPQHF. For the CDR3, the DNA is TGTGCCAGCTCGGGACAGATCAATCAGCCCCAGCATTTT.

This clone showed up just once. The chain carries TRBV7-9 and TRBJ2-3, with D maybe TRBD1 (6 bases). Germline assignment: CDR1 SEHNR and CDR2 FQNEAQ (reference sequence). This CDR3 spans 14 amino acids. Deletions cut 6 bases from V and 0 bases from J, with 10 bases between. The CDR3 loop reads CASRDRTSTDTQYF. CDR3 DNA: TGTGCCAGCAGGGACAGAACTAGCACAGATACGCAGTATTTT.

V is TRBV28 and J is TRBJ2-3; tentatively, D is TRBD1 (11 bases). Deletions cut 7 bases from V and 4 bases from J, with 30 bases between. In germline, CDR1 is MDHEN, CDR2 SYDVKM. The CDR3 has 19 amino acids. The DNA of the CDR3 is TGTGCCAGCATCGGGACAGGGGGAAGCGGGAGGGCCCTCCCAGATACGCAGTATTTT. Protein: CASIGTGGSGRALPDTQYF. The whole variable domain, remainder taken from reference TRBV28 and TRBJ2-3, is DVKVTQSSRYLVKRTGEKVFLECVQDMDHENMFWYRQDPGLGLRLIYFSYDVKMKEKGDIPEGYSVSREKKERFSLILESASTNQTSMYLCASIGTGGSGRALPDTQYFGPGTRLTVL.

This chain connects TRBV18 to TRBJ1-2, with D possibly being TRBD1 (5 bases). The V end was cut by 5 bases, the J end by 7 bases, with 17 bases between. Germline values: CDR1 KGHSH, CDR2 LQKENI. The CDR3 loop spans 14 amino acids. As DNA, the CDR3 is TGTGCCAGCTCAGGTCAGGGTATGAGAAGTGGCTACACCTTC. Its translation: CASSGQGMRSGYTF.

V usage is TRBV30 and J usage is TRBJ2-7; 10 nucleotides match TRBD1. CDR1 GTSNPN and CDR2 SVGIG come from the germline V gene (reference sequence). The ends lost 4 bases at V and 7 bases at J; junction bases unmatched: 10. This CDR3 region has 14 residues. The CDR3 coding sequence is TGTGCCTGGACACCCGGGACAGGGGTAGTGGAGCAGTACTTC. Protein product: CAWTPGTGVVEQYF.

The rearrangement uses TRBV7-8 and TRBJ1-1; tentative D call: TRBD1 (5 bases). CDR3 length: 13 amino acids. The ends were cut back, 5 bases at V and 4 bases at J, with 11 bases in the middle. Germline CDR1 and CDR2: SGHVS and FQNEAQ. The CDR3 region is CASSTRGGTEAFF. For the CDR3, the DNA is TGTGCCAGCAGCACACGGGGGGGCACTGAAGCTTTCTTT.

This chain links TRBV15 with TRBJ1-1; D not resolved. Germline CDR1 LNHNV, CDR2 YYDKDF (reference sequence). The CDR3 runs 15 residues. V lost 1 base to trimming and J lost 4 bases, with 13 bases between them. CDR3 residues: CATSRGPVAGTEAFF. The CDR3 DNA is TGTGCCACCAGCAGAGGCCCGGTGGCGGGCACTGAAGCTTTCTTT.

The chain employs TRBV28 and TRBJ1-2, with D possibly being TRBD1 (6 bases). The CDR3 totals 13 residues. CDR1 and CDR2 (germline): MDHEN, SYDVKM. V dropped 7 bases and J dropped 2 bases, with 11 bases sitting between them. CDR3 coding DNA: TGTGCCAGCACCGGACAGACCAACTATGGCTACACCTTC. Protein sequence: CASTGQTNYGYTF.

This chain uses TRBV27 with TRBJ1-6; 10 bases are a match to TRBD1. This CDR3 comprises 24 residues. Germline V gene data show CDR1 as MNHEY and CDR2 as SMNVEV (reference sequence). V shed 2 bases, J shed 9 bases, and the junction held 31 bases outside the gene matches. The CDR3 bases are TGTGCCAGCAGTTTAAAGATAGTGGACAGGGGGTTTCTCGGACTATCTATGGGGGTTTCACCCCTCCACTTT. This sequence encodes CASSLKIVDRGFLGLSMGVSPLHF.

The chain uses TRBV4-3 and TRBJ1-4; no reliable D call. This CDR3 spans 16 amino acids. Between the trimmed V and J ends, which lost 0 bases and 8 bases, there was a span of 16 bases. Germline V gene data show CDR1 as LGHNA and CDR2 as YSLEER. CDR3 in amino acids: CASSQDLAGRREKLFF. CDR3 in DNA: TGCGCCAGCAGCCAAGATCTTGCGGGGAGGCGAGAAAAACTGTTTTTT.

The V and J genes are TRBV18 and TRBJ1-3; TRBD1 aligns across 9 bases. J gave up 0 bases and V 3 bases, and 21 bases lay outside the gene matches. Per germline, CDR1 KGHSH and CDR2 LQKENI. The CDR3 is 22 amino acids. CDR3 bases: TGTGCCAGCTCACCGCTCGTCCCCGGGACAGGGAGGATTGCGGTCTCTGGAAACACCATATATTTT. This translates into CASSPLVPGTGRIAVSGNTIYF. Full variable domain (rest looked up from reference TRBV18 and TRBJ1-3): NAGVMQNPRHLVRRRGQEARLRCSPMKGHSHVYWYRQLPEEGLKFMVYLQKENIIDESGMPKERFSAEFPKEGPSILRIQQVVRGDSAAYFCASSPLVPGTGRIAVSGNTIYFGEGSWLTVV.

V usage is TRBV25-1 and J usage is TRBJ2-3; 11 bases map to TRBD2. This CDR3 has 13 amino acids. Germline V gene data show CDR1 as MGHDK and CDR2 as SYGVNS. The V and J ends lost 6 bases and 10 bases, in that order; junction bases with no gene match: 6. The DNA for the CDR3 is TGTGCCAGCAGGACTAGCGGGACCTTGGCGCAGTATTTT. Translation gives CASRTSGTLAQYF.